This T cell receptor (beta chain) was sequenced for a study of T cell responses to AZD1222 COVID-19 vaccine. Findings and limits, study-wide: Baseline seropositives among AZD1222 recipients totaled only 5 to 7. Repertoire samples came only from after the peak T cell response. Spike regions recognized by vaccine-associated CD4 TCRs spanned the protein, led by 160-218 and 743-854. Donors were chiefly white British, with a greater number of females, and clonal diversity was perhaps underestimated.

On this clone: Its specificity is not known.

Produced via immunoSEQ multiplex PCR; TCRdb's table is partial and in-frame only. The sample has some 180,000 clones, 92% seen once; the top ten hold over 1%. The germline V and J ends were trimmed by 4 bases and 2 bases, with 11 bases remaining between them. This CDR3 has 15 amino acids. The germline CDR1 and CDR2 sequences are MNHEY and SVGAGI. The chain carries TRBV6-5 and TRBJ1-4, with a possible D match to TRBD1 (5 bases). Material: peripheral blood, obtained on day 0 of AZD1222 vaccination. This clonotype was sampled from an adult in good health. CDR3 in amino acids: CASSSGTRTNEKLFF. The CDR3 coding sequence is TGTGCCAGCAGTTCCGGGACGCGGACTAATGAAAAACTGTTTTTT.